The clone carrying this T cell receptor (beta chain) appeared a few times. V was cut by 5 bases and J by 0 bases, with 10 bases left in between. This CDR3 region has 14 residues. Looked up from germline, CDR1 is SEHNR and CDR2 is FQNEAQ (reference sequence). The sample comes from a study of T-cell memory formation after mild COVID-19. TCRdb re-derived calls from the 5' RACE reads in MiXCR, one entry per CDR3 protein. Among roughly 130,000 distinct CDR3 sequences listed, approximately 5.9% were seen once. The sequenced sample consisted of PBMCs or a T cell subset sorted from them (not recorded which). This clonotype was sampled from an adult woman who had mild COVID-19 (a few samples of this study predate the infection). Cell type and time point are not known. This sequence joins TRBV7-9 and TRBJ1-1; D is unresolved. CDR3 in amino acids: CASSDMSMNTEAFF. The CDR3 DNA sequence: TGTGCCAGCAGCGACATGTCGATGAACACTGAAGCTTTCTTT.